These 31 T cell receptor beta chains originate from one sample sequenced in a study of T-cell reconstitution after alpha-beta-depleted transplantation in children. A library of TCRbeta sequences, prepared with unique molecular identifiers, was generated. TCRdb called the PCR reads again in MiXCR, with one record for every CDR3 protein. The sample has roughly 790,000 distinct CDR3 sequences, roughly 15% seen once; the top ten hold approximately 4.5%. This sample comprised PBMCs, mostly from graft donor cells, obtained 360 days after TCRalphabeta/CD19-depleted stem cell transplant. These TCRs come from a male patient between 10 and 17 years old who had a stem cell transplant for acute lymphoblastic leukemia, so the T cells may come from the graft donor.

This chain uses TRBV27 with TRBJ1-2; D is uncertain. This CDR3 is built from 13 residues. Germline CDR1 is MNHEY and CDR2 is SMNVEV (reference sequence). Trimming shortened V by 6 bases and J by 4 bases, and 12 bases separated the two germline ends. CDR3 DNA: TGTGCCAGCAGCCGGAAGAGTAGCTATGGCTACACCTTC. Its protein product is CASSRKSSYGYTF.

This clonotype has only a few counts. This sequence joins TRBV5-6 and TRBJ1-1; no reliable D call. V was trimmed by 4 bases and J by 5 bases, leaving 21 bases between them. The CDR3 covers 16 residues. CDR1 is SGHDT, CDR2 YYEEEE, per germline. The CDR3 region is CASSPIVREGWTEAFF. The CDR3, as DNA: TGTGCCAGCAGCCCTATCGTGAGGGAAGGATGGACTGAAGCTTTCTTT.

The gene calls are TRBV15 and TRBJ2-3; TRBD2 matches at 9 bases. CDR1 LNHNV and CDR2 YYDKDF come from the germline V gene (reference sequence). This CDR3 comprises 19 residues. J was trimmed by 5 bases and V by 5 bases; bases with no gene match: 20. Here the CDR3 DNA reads TGTGCCACCAGCGGAGTACTAACTTGGGATAGCGGGAGAAAAGATACGCAGTATTTT. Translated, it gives CATSGVLTWDSGRKDTQYF.

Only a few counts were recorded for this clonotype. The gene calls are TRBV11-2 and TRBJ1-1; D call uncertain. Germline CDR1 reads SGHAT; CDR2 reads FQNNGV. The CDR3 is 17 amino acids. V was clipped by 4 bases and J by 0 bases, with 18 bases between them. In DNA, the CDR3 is TGTGCCAGCAGCTACGACACCAGGTGGGGTCTGAACACTGAAGCTTTCTTT. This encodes CASSYDTRWGLNTEAFF.

Here the CDR3 DNA reads TGCGCCAGCAGCTTGGAAGGGGCTAGTCACCCCCACAATGAGCAGTTCTTC. Protein sequence: CASSLEGASHPHNEQFF. The rearrangement links TRBV5-1 to TRBJ2-1; TRBD1 might be the D (5 bases). V gave up 0 bases and J gave up 5 bases, with 18 bases separating them. The CDR3 runs to 17 residues. Germline loops: CDR1 SGHRS, CDR2 YFSETQ.

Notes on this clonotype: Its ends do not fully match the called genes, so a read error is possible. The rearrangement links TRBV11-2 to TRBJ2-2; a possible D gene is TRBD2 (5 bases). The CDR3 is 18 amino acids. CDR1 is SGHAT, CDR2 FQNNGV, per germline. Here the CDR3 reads CASSLIILARTKTGELFF. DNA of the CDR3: TGTGCCAGCAGCTTAATAATCCTAGCTCGGACGAAGACCGGGGAGCTGTTTTTT.

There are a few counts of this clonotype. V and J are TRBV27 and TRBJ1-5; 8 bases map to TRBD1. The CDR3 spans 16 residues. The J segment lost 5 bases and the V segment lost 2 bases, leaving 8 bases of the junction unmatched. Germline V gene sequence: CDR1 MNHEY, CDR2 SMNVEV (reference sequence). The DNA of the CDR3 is TGTGCCAGCAGTTTAACGGCCAGGGGGCATGATCAGCCCCAGCATTTT. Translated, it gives CASSLTARGHDQPQHF.

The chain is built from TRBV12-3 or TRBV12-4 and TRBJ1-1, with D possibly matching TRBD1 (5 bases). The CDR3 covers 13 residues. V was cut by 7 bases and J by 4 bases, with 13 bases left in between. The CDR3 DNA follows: TGTGCCAGCATCTGGGGGGGGGGCACTGAAGCTTTCTTT. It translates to CASIWGGGTEAFF.

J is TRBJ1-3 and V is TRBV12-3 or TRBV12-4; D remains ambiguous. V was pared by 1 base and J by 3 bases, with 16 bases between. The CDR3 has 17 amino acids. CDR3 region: CASSLVHFLGRGNTIYF. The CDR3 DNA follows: TGTGCCAGCAGTTTAGTGCACTTTCTCGGGCGTGGAAACACCATATATTTT.

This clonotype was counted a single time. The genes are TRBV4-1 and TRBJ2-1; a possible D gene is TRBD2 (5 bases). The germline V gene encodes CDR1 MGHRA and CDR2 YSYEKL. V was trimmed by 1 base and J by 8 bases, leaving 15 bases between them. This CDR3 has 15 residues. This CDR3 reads CASSQGTRTLDEQFF. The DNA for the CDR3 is TGCGCCAGCAGCCAAGGAACTAGGACCCTAGATGAGCAGTTCTTC.

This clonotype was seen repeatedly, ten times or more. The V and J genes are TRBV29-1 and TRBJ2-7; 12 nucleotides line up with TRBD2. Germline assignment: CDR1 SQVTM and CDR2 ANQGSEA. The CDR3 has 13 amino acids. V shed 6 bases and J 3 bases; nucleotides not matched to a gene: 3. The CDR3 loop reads CSVRTSGIYEQYF. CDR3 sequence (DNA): TGCAGCGTGAGGACTAGCGGGATCTACGAGCAGTACTTC.

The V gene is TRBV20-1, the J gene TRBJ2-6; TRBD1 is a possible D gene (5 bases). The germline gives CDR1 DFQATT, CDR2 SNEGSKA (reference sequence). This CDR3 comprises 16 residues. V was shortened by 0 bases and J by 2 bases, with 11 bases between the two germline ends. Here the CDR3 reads CSAREGRVPGANVLTF. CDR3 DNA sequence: TGCAGTGCTAGAGAGGGCAGGGTACCTGGGGCCAACGTCCTGACTTTC.

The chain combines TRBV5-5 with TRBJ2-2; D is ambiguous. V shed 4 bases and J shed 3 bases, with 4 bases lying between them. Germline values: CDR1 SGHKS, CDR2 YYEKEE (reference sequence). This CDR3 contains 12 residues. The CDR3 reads CASSHHTGELFF. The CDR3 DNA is TGTGCCAGCAGCCACCACACCGGGGAGCTGTTTTTT.

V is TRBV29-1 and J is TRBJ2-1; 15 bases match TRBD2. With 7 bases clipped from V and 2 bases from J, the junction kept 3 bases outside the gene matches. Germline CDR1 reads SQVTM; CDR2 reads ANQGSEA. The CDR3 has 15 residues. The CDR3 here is CSAGLAGGPYNEQFF. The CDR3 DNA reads TGCAGCGCCGGACTAGCGGGAGGGCCCTACAATGAGCAGTTCTTC.

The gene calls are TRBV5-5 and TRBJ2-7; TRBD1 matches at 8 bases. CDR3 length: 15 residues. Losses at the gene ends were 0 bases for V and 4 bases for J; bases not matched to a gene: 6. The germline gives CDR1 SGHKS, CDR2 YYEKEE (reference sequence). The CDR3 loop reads CASSLAGGQGYEQYF. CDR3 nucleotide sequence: TGTGCCAGCAGCTTGGCCGGTGGACAGGGATACGAGCAGTACTTC.

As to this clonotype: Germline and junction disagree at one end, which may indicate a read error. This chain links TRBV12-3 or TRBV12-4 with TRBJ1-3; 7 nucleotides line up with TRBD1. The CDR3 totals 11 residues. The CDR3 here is CASSSRDSAVF. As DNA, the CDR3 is TGTGCCAGCAGCTCCCGGGACAGCGCCGTTTTT.

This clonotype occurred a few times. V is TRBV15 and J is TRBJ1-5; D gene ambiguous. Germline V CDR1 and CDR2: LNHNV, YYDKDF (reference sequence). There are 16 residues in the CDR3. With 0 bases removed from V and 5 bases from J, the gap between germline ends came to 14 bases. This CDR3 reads CATSRDRGGRDQPQHF. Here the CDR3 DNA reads TGTGCCACCAGCAGAGATCGGGGTGGGCGTGATCAGCCCCAGCATTTT.

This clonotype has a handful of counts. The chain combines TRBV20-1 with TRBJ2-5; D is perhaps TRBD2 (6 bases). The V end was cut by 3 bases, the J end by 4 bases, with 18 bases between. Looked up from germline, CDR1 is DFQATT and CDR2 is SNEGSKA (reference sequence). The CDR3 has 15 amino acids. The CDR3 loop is CSARANGGKRETQYF. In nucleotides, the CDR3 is TGCAGTGCTAGGGCGAACGGGGGAAAGAGAGAGACCCAGTACTTC.

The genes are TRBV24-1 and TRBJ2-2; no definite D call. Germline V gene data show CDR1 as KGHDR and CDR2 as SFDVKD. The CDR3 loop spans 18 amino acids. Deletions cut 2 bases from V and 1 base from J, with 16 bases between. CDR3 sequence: CATSDSRLLGKNTGELFF. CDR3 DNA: TGTGCCACCAGTGATTCCCGTCTACTGGGAAAGAACACCGGGGAGCTGTTTTTT.

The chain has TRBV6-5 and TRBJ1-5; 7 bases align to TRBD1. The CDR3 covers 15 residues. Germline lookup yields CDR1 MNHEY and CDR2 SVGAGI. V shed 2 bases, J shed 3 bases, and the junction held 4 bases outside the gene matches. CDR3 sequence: CASSYTGQINQPQHF. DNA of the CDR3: TGTGCCAGCAGTTACACGGGACAGATCAATCAGCCCCAGCATTTT.

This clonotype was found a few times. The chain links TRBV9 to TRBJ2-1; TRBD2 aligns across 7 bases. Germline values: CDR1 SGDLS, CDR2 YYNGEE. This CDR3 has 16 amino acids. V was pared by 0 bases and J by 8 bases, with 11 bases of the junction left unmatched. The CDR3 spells CASSVDSLGGSYEQFF. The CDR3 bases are TGTGCCAGCAGCGTAGACTCCTTAGGCGGGAGCTATGAGCAGTTCTTC.

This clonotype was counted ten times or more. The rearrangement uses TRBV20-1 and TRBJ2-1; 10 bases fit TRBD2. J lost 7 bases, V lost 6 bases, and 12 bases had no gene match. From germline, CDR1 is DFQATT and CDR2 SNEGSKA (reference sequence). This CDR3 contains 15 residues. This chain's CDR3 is CSAARSGRAENEQFF. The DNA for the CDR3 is TGCAGTGCCGCAAGGAGCGGGAGGGCCGAGAATGAGCAGTTCTTC.

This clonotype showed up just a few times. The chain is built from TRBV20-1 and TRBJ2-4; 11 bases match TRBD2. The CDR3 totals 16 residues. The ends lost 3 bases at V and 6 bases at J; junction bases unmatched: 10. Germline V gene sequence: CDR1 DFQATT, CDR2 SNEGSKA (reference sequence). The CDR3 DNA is TGCAGTGCTAGTGGTCGCTCGGGACTAGCGGTAAACATTCAGTACTTC. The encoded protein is CSASGRSGLAVNIQYF.

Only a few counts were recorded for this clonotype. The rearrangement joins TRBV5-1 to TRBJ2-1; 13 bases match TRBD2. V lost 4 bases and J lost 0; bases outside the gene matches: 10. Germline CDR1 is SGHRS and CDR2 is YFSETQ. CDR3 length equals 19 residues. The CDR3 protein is CASSRTGLAGLVSYNEQFF. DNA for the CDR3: TGCGCCAGCAGCCGCACGGGACTAGCGGGACTGGTCTCCTACAATGAGCAGTTCTTC.

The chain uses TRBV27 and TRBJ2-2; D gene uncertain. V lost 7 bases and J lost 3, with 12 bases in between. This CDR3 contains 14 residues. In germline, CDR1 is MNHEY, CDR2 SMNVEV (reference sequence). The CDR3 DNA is TGTGCCAGCACGAGTTATAGTGACACCGGGGAGCTGTTTTTT. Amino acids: CASTSYSDTGELFF.

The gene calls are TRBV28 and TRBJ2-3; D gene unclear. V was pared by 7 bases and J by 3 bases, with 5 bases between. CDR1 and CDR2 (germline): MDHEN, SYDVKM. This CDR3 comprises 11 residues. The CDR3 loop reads CASTWTDTQYF. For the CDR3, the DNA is TGTGCCAGCACCTGGACAGATACGCAGTATTTT. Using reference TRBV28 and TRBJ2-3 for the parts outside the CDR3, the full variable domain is DVKVTQSSRYLVKRTGEKVFLECVQDMDHENMFWYRQDPGLGLRLIYFSYDVKMKEKGDIPEGYSVSREKKERFSLILESASTNQTSMYLCASTWTDTQYFGPGTRLTVL.

The CDR3 DNA is TGTGCCAGCTCACCACCGCATAGAACAGATACGCAGTATTTT. It codes for CASSPPHRTDTQYF. This chain joins TRBV18 and TRBJ2-3; D ambiguous. CDR3 length: 14 residues. The germline V gene encodes CDR1 KGHSH and CDR2 LQKENI. V was cut by 0 bases and J by 3 bases, with 7 bases left in between.

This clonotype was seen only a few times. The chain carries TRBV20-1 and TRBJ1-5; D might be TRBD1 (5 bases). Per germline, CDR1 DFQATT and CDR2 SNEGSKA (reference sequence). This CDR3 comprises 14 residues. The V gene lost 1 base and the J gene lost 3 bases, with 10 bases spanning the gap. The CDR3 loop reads CSARAPGLNQPQHF. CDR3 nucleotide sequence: TGCAGTGCTAGAGCCCCGGGGCTCAATCAGCCCCAGCATTTT.

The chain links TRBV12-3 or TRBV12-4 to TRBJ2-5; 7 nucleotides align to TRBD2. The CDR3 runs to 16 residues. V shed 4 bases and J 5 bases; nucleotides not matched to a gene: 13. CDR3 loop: CASSSLRRENRETQYF. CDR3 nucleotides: TGTGCCAGCAGTTCCCTTAGGCGGGAGAATCGGGAGACCCAGTACTTC.

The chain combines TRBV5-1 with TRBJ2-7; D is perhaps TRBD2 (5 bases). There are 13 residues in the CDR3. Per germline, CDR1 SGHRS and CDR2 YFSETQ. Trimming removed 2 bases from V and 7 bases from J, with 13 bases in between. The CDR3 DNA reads TGCGCCAGCAGCTTCGTAGGCGGGCTTGAGCAGTACTTC. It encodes CASSFVGGLEQYF.

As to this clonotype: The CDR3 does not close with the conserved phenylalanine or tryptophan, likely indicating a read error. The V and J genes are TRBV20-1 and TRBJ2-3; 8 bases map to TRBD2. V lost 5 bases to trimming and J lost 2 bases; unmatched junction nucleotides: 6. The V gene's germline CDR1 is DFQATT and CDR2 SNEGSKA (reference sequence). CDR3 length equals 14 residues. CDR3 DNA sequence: TGCAGTGCTTCCAGACTAGCGCCCACAGATACGCAGTATATT. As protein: CSASRLAPTDTQYI.